What follows describes a single T cell receptor (beta chain). The data originate from a study of T cells expressing NK-cell markers. The CDR3 runs 15 residues. Germline loops: CDR1 LGHNA, CDR2 YSLEER. TCRdb reanalyzed the 5' RACE reads and collapses them to one entry per CDR3 protein, without DNA. Seen in this sample are some 600,000 distinct CDR3 sequences; the ten most common clones hold roughly 3.5%. The specimen sequenced was blood T cells: a sorted CD56 or NKG2C T cell subset, CD4+ or CD8+ T cells, or bulk PBMC T cells (not recorded which). The genes are TRBV4-3 and TRBJ2-7; the TRBD1 assignment by TCRdb is unverifiable without DNA. This sequence was found in a man between 18 and 29 years old in good health. This chain's CDR3 is CASSQEWGGYYEQYF.